The present entry profiles one TCR beta chain with its context. The antigen is undetermined. Sequencing used immunoSEQ multiplex PCR; TCRdb keeps in-frame clones, though not all of them. The data hold some 15,000 clones, with about 76% observed a single time. Pools of viral peptides were used by the ViraFEST assay to expand antigen-specific CD4+ T cells ahead of sequencing. Cells that had been cultured for 10 days were the source of isolated CD4+ T cells. Of the BNT162b2 and mRNA-1273 vaccines, participants received two doses of one or the other. Nucleocapsid antibody tests were negative, and the vaccine recipients had no prior SARS-CoV-2 infection. The germline V gene has CDR1 MGHRA and CDR2 YSYEKL. CDR3 size: 15 residues. The V segment lost 2 bases and the J segment 5 bases; nucleotides outside the gene matches: 7. This entry is derived from a study of vaccination effects on CD4 cells after COVID-19. Broader study findings: In the late period after vaccination, infection- and vaccine-induced clones contracted markedly. There were few convalescent patients in the study and no early post-infection timepoints.

The sequence derives from a human donor who received a COVID-19 vaccine. The genes are TRBV4-1 and TRBJ1-2, with 8 bases aligning to TRBD1. The sequencing used CD4+ T cells from PBMCs cultured with HCoV-NL63 spike peptides, collected after COVID-19 vaccination. In DNA, the CDR3 is TGCGCCAGCAGCCAAACGGACAGGGCAGGTTATGGCTACACCTTC. Its translation: CASSQTDRAGYGYTF.